This T cell receptor (beta chain) was obtained from a study of shared clonotypes between healthy human individuals. Broader study findings: In contrast to clonotypes shared by all four donors, non-shared clonotypes had lower generation probabilities. Richness estimates generally favored naive over memory subsets. The diversity represented, both genetic and in exposure history, was limited by few donors.

Selected positively for CCR7 and CD45RO-negative, naive CD8 cells excluded terminally differentiated effector memory CD45RA+ cells. Trimming left V 2 bases short and J 1 base short, with 12 bases between. The CDR3 loop spans 15 amino acids. Germline loops: CDR1 MGHRA, CDR2 YSYEKL. Per the study methods: For the immunoSEQ data, sequences were junction-only without quality scores, so filtering differed. TCRdb keeps only in-frame clones here, not all; method: immunoSEQ multiplex PCR. V and J calls and clone size are as listed in that table; D and trimming were resolved from the DNA. The table lists about 680,000 clones, 92% of them singletons. Remarks on this clone: Antigen specificity is unknown.

The specimen sequenced was naive CD8+ T cells sorted from blood. The source of this sequence is a man aged 25-45 years in good health. This chain uses TRBV4-1 with TRBJ2-7, with D possibly being TRBD1 (6 bases). The CDR3 loop is CASSQTKQGSYEQYF. The CDR3, as DNA: TGCGCCAGCAGCCAAACCAAACAGGGTTCCTACGAGCAGTACTTC.